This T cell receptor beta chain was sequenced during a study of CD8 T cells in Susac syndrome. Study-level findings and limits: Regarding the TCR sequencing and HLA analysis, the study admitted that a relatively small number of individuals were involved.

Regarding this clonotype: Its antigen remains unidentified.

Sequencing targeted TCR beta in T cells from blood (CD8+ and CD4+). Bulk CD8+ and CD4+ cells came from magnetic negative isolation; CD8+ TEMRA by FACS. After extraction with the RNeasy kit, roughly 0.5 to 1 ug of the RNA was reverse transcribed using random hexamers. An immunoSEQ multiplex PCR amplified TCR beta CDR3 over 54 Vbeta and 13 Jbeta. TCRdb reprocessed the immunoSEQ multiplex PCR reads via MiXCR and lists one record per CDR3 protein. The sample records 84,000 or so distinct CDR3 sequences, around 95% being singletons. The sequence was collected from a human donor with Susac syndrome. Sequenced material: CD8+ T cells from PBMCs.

CDR3 sequence: CATSREGTTNTEAFF. The CDR3 DNA reads as TGTGCCACCAGCAGAGAAGGGACAACTAACACTGAAGCTTTCTTT. The chain uses TRBV15 and TRBJ1-1, with D possibly TRBD1 on 6 matching bases. The CDR3 is made up of 15 amino acids. Trimming pared 0 bases from V and 2 bases from J, leaving 10 bases between. The germline V gene has CDR1 LNHNV and CDR2 YYDKDF (reference sequence).